These 3 T cell receptor beta chains were sequenced from one sample in a study of identical twins. MiXCR was run by TCRdb on the 5' RACE reads, yielding one entry per CDR3 protein. The sample contains some 570,000 distinct CDR3 sequences, about a fifth of which appear only once. The same data also went into a second study, on yellow fever vaccine responses in identical twins.

Sequencing input: CD4+ T cells sorted from blood. Every receptor here comes from a woman aged 18-29 years in good health.

V gene TRBV11-2 combines with J gene TRBJ2-1, with D maybe TRBD2 (6 bases). Germline CDR1 reads SGHAT; CDR2 reads FQNNGV. V gave up 5 bases and J gave up 9 bases, with 14 bases separating them. The CDR3 consists of 13 residues. The chain's CDR3 is CASSPPSSAEQFF. Here the CDR3 DNA reads TGTGCCAGCAGCCCCCCGTCTAGCGCTGAGCAGTTCTTC.

This clonotype has a handful of counts. The chain combines TRBV5-1 with TRBJ1-1, with D possibly being TRBD1 (5 bases). V was clipped by 1 base and J by 0 bases, with 10 bases between them. This CDR3 spans 15 amino acids. CDR1 and CDR2 (germline): SGHRS, YFSETQ. Written as DNA, the CDR3 is TGCGCCAGCAGCTTGTCGGGGGACTTGAACACTGAAGCTTTCTTT. Translating it yields CASSLSGDLNTEAFF.

This chain's CDR3 is CASSPGTPSGANVLTF. CDR3 nucleotide sequence: TGTGCCAGCAGCCCCGGGACCCCTTCTGGGGCCAACGTCCTGACTTTC. This chain uses TRBV14 with TRBJ2-6; D possibly uses TRBD1 or TRBD2 (5 bases each). Germline loops: CDR1 SGHDN, CDR2 FVKESK. The CDR3 spans 16 residues. V lost 4 bases and J lost 1, with 11 bases in between.